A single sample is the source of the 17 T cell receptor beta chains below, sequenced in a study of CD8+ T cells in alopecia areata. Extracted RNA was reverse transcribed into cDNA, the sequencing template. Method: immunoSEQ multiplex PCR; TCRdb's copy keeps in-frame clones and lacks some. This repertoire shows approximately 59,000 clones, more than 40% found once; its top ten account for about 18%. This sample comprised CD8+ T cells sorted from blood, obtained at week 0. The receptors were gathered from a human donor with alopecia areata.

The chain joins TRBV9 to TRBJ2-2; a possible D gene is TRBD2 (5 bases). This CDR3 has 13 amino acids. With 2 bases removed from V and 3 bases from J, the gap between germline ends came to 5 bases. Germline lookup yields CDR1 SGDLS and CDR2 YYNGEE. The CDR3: CASSVGDTGELFF. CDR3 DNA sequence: TGTGCCAGCAGCGTCGGGGACACCGGGGAGCTGTTTTTT.

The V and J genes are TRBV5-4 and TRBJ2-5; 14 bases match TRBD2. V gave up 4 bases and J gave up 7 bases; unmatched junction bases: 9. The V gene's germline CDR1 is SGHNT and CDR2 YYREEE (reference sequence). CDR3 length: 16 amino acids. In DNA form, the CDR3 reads TGTGCCAGCAGCACCGGGACTAGCGGGGGACTGGGGACCCAGTACTTC. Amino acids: CASSTGTSGGLGTQYF.

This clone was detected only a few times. Here the CDR3 reads CASTPPGQGTYEQYF. CDR3 DNA: TGTGCCAGCACCCCCCCGGGACAGGGGACCTACGAGCAGTACTTC. The chain recombines TRBV11-2 with TRBJ2-7, with TRBD1 matching 10 bases. V shed 7 bases, J shed 2 bases, and the junction held 8 bases outside the gene matches. Germline loops: CDR1 SGHAT, CDR2 FQNNGV. The CDR3 is 15 residues long.

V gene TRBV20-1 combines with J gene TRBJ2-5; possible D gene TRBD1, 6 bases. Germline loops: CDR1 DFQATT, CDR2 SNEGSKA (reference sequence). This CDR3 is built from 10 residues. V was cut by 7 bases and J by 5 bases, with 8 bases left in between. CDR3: CSGTAETQYF. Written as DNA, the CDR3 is TGCAGTGGGACAGCCGAGACCCAGTACTTC.

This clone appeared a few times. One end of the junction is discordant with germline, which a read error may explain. The CDR3 here is CASSQYTSGRDTQYF. CDR3 DNA: TGTGCCAGCAGCCAATATACTAGCGGGAGAGATACGCAGTATTTT. The chain is built from TRBV4-1 and TRBJ2-3, with 11 bases matching TRBD2. The CDR3 has 15 residues. CDR1 is MGHRA and CDR2 is YSYEKL in the germline V gene.

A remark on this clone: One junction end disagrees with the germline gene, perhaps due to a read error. CDR3 nucleotides: TGTGCCAGCAGCTTAGCCAGCGGGCTTGATACGCAGTATTTT. This sequence encodes CASSLASGLDTQYF. The J gene is TRBJ2-3, the V gene TRBV23-1; maybe TRBD2 (6 bases). TRBV23-1 has ORF status, its function being uncertain. The CDR3 runs to 14 residues.

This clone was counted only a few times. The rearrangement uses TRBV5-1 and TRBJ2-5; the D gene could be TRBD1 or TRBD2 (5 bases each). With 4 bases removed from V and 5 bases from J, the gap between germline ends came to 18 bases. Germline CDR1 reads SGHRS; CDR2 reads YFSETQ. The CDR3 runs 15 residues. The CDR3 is CASSDYGTAVETQYF. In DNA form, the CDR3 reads TGCGCCAGCAGCGACTACGGGACGGCTGTGGAGACCCAGTACTTC.

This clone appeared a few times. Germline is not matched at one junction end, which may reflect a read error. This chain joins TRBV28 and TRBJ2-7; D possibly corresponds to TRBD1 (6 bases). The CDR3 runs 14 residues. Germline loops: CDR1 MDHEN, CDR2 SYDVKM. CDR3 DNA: TGTGCCAGCACCCGGACAGAGGGGTCCTCCGAGCAGTACTTC. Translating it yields CASTRTEGSSEQYF.

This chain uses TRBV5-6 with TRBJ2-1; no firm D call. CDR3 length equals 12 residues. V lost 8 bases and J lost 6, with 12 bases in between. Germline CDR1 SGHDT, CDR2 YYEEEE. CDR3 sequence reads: CASSNAPNEQFF. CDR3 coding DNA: TGTGCCAGTAGTAATGCACCCAATGAGCAGTTCTTC. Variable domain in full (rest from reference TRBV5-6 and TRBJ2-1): DAGVTQSPTHLIKTRGQQVTLRCSPKSGHDTVSWYQQALGQGPQFIFQYYEEEERQRGNFPDRFSGHQFPNYSSELNVNALLLGDSALYLCASSNAPNEQFFGPGTRLTVL.

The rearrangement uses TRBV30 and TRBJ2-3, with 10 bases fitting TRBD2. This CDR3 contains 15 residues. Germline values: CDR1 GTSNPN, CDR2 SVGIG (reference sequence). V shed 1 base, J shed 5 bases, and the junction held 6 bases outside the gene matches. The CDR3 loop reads CAWSEAGGRGDTQYF. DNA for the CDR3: TGTGCCTGGAGTGAAGCGGGAGGGAGGGGAGATACGCAGTATTTT.

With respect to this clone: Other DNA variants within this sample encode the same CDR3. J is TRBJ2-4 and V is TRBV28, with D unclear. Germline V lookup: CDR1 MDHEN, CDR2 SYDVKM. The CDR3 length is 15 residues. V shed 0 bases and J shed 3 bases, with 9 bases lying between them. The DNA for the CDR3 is TGTGCCAGCAGTTTATGGCTGGAAGGCAAAAACATTCAGTACTTC. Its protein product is CASSLWLEGKNIQYF.

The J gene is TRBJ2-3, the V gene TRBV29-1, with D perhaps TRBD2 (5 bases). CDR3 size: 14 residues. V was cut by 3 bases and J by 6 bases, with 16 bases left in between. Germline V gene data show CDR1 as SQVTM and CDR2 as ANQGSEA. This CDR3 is CSVDFFQEADTQYF. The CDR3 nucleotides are TGCAGCGTTGATTTTTTCCAGGAGGCGGATACGCAGTATTTT.

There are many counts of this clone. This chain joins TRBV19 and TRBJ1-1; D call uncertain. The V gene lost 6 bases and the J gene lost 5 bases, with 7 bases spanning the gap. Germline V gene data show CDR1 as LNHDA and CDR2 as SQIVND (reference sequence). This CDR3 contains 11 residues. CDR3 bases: TGTGCCAGTAGGGTTGGAACTGAAGCTTTCTTT. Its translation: CASRVGTEAFF.

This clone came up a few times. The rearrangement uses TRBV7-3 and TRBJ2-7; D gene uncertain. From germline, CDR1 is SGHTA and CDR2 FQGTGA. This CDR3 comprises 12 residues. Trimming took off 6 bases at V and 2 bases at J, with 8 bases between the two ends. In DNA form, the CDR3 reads TGTGCCAGCAGGGATGGAGCCTACGAGCAGTACTTC. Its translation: CASRDGAYEQYF.

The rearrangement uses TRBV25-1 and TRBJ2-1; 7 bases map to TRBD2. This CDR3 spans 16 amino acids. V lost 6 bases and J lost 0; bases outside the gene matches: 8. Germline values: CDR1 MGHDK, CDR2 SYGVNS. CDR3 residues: CASRDTSAHSYNEQFF. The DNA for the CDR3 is TGTGCCAGCAGGGACACTAGCGCACACTCCTACAATGAGCAGTTCTTC.

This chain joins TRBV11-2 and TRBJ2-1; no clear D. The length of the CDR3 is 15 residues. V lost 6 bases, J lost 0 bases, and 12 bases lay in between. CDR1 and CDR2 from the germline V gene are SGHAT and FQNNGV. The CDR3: CASRWARSSYNEQFF. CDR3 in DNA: TGTGCCAGCAGGTGGGCGCGGAGCTCCTACAATGAGCAGTTCTTC.

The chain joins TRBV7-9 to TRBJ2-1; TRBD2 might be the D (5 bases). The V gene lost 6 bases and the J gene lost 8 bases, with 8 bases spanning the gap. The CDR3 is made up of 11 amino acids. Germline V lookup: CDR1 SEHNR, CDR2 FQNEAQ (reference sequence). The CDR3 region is CASSAGDEQFF. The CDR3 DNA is TGTGCCAGCAGTGCCGGGGATGAGCAGTTCTTC.